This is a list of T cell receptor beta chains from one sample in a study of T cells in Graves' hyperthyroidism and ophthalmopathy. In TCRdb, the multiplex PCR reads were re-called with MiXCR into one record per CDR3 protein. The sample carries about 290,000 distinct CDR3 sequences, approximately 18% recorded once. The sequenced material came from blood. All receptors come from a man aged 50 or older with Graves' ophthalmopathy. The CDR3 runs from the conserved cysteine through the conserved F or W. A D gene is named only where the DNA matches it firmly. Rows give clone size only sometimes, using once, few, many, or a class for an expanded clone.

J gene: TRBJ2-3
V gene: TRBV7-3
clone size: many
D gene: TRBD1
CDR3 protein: CASSMDRGTDTQYF
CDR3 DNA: TGTGCCAGCAGCATGGACAGGGGCACAGATACGCAGTATTTT

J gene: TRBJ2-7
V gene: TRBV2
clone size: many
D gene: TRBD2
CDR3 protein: CASKYGRANKQYF
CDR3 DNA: TGTGCCAGCAAGTATGGGAGGGCCAACAAGCAGTACTTC

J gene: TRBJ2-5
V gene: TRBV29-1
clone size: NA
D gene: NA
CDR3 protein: CSVESAFETQYF
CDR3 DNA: TGCAGCGTTGAGTCCGCTTTCGAGACCCAGTACTTC

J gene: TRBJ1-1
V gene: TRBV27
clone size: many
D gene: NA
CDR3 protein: CASSASGHTNTEAFF
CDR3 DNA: TGTGCCAGCAGTGCTTCGGGACATACCAACACTGAAGCTTTCTTT

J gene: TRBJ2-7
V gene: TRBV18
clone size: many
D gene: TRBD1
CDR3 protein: CASSPERQGDEQYF
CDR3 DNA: TGTGCCAGCTCACCAGAGAGACAGGGTGACGAGCAGTACTTC

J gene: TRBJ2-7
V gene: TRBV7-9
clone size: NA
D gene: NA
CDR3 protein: CASSTPQGVYEQYF
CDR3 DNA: TGTGCCAGCAGCACCCCACAGGGCGTCTACGAGCAGTACTTC

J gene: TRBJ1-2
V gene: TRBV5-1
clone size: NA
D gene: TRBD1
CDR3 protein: CASSIEQGARGYTF
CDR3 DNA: TGCGCCAGCAGCATAGAACAGGGGGCGAGGGGCTACACCTTC

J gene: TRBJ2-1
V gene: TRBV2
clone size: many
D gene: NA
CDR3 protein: CASKSASSYNEQFF
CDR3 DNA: TGTGCCAGCAAATCAGCGAGCTCCTACAATGAGCAGTTCTTC

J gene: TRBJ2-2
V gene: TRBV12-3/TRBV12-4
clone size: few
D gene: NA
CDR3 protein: CASSPQARGMAGELFF
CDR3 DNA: TGTGCCAGCAGCCCACAGGCGAGGGGTATGGCCGGGGAGCTGTTTTTT

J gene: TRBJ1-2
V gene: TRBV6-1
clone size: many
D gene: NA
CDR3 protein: CASSEGSGYTF
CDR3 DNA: TGTGCCAGCAGTGAAGGATCTGGCTACACCTTC

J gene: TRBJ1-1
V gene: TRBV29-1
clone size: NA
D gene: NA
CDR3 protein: CSVESLWVNTEAFF
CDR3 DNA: TGCAGCGTTGAGTCGTTGTGGGTGAACACTGAAGCTTTCTTT

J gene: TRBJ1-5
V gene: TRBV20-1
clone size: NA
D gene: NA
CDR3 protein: CSALGQPYQPQHF
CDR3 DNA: TGCAGTGCTTTGGGCCAGCCGTATCAGCCCCAGCATTTT

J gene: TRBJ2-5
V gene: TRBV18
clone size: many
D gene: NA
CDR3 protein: CASSPPGIQETQYF
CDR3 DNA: TGTGCCAGCTCACCACCAGGCATCCAAGAGACCCAGTACTTC

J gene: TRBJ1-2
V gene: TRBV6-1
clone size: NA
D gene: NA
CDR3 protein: CASSGNNYGYTF
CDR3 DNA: TGTGCCAGCAGTGGAAACAACTATGGCTACACCTTC

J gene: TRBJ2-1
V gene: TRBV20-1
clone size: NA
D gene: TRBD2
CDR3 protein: CSARDLAGANNEQFF
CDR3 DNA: TGCAGTGCTAGAGATCTCGCGGGAGCCAACAATGAGCAGTTCTTC

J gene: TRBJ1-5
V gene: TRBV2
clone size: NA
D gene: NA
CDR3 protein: CASSDSWQGKEPQHF
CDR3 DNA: TGTGCCAGCAGTGATTCCTGGCAGGGGAAGGAGCCCCAGCATTTT

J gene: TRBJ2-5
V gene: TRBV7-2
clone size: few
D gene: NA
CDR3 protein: CASSAETRPEVKTQYF
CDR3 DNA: TGTGCCAGCAGCGCGGAGACTAGGCCGGAGGTGAAGACCCAGTACTTC

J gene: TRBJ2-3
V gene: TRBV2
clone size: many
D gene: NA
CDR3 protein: CASSEGQGGHHTQYF
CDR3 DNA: TGTGCCAGCAGTGAAGGCCAGGGAGGACACCATACGCAGTATTTT

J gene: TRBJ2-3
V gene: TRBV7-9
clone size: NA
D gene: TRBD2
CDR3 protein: CASSLSGRVGDTQYF
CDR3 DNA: TGTGCCAGCAGCCTCAGCGGGAGGGTCGGAGATACGCAGTATTTT

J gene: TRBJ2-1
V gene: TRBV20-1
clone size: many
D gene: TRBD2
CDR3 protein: CSARDLSGSSYNEQFF
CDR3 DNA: TGCAGTGCTAGAGATCTGAGCGGGAGCTCCTACAATGAGCAGTTCTTC

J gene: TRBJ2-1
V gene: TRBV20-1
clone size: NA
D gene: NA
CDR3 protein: CSARDPSGLRSYNEQFF
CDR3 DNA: TGCAGTGCTAGAGATCCCTCGGGACTCCGCTCCTACAATGAGCAGTTCTTC

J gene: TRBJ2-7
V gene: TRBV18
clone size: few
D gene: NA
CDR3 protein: CASFSGDSYEQYF
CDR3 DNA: TGTGCCAGCTTCTCAGGGGACTCCTACGAGCAGTACTTC

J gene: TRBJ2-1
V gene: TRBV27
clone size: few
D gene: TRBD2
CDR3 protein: CASSYRTSGSLRFF
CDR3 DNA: TGTGCCAGCAGCTACCGGACTAGCGGGAGTTTAAGGTTCTTC